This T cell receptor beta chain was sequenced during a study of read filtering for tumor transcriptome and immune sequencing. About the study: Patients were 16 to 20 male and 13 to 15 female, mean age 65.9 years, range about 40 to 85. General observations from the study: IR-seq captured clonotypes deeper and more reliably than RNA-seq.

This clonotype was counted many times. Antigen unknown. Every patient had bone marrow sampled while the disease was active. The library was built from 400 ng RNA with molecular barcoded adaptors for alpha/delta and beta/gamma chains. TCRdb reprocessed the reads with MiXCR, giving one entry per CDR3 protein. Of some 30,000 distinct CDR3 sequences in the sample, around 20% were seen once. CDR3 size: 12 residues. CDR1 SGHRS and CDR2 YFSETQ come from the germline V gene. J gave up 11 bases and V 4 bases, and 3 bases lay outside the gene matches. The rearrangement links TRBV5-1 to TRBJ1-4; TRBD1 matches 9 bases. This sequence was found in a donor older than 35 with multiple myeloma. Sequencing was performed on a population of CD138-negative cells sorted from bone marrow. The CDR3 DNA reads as TGCGCCAGCAGCGGGGACAGGGAGAAACTGTTTTTT. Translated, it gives CASSGDREKLFF.